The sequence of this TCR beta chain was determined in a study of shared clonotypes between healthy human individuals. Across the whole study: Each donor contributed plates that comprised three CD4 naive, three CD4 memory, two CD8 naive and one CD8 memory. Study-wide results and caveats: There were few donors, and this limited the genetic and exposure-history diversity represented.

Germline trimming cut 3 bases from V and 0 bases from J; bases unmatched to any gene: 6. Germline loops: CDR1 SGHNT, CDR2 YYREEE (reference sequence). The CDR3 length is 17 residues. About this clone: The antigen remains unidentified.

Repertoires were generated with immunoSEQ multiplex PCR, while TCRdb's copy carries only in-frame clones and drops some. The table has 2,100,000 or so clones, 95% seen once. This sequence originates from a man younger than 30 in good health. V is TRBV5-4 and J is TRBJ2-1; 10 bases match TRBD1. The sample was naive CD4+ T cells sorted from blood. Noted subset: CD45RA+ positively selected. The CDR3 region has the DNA TGTGCCAGCAGCTATATTTGGACAGGGGGCTCCTACAATGAGCAGTTCTTC. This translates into CASSYIWTGGSYNEQFF.